What follows are 17 T cell receptor beta chains derived from one specimen sequenced in a study of shared clonotypes between healthy human individuals. Sequencing used immunoSEQ multiplex PCR; TCRdb keeps in-frame clones, though not all of them. The sample yields some 2,400,000 clones, approximately 96% seen once. Source material: naive CD4+ T cells sorted from blood. Noted subset: CD45RA+ positively selected. These receptors were collected from a man in his late teens or twenties in good health.

The chain has TRBV6-6 and TRBJ2-7; TRBD1 aligns across 8 bases. This CDR3 is built from 15 residues. Germline loops: CDR1 MNHNY, CDR2 SVGAGI (reference sequence). After removal of 6 bases from V and 4 bases from J, the junction contained 11 bases not matched to a gene. CDR3 DNA sequence: TGTGCCAGCAGCCACCCGGGACAGGACCGTTACGAGCAGTACTTC. Residues: CASSHPGQDRYEQYF.

The chain couples TRBV4-1 to TRBJ1-1; D is perhaps TRBD1 (6 bases). Germline V lookup: CDR1 MGHRA, CDR2 YSYEKL. V was cut by 2 bases and J by 0 bases, with 10 bases left in between. The CDR3 contains 15 residues. CDR3 DNA sequence: TGCGCCAGCAGCCAACAGGGGAATCTGAACACTGAAGCTTTCTTT. This gives the protein CASSQQGNLNTEAFF.

This clone came up a few times. The CDR3: CASRTLGGYGYTF. DNA for the CDR3: TGTGCCAGCAGGACCCTCGGGGGCTATGGCTACACCTTC. The V call is TRBV6-1, the J call TRBJ1-2; possible D gene TRBD1, 5 bases. The CDR3 contains 13 residues. Trimming took 6 bases from V and 4 from J, leaving 12 bases between them. CDR1 and CDR2 (germline): MNHNS, SASEGT.

The chain carries TRBV6-5 and TRBJ1-5; D unresolved. The V and J ends lost 5 bases and 3 bases respectively, with 14 bases between them. The CDR3 spans 15 residues. CDR1 and CDR2 (germline): MNHEY, SVGAGI. The CDR3 region is CASSGQAGINQPQHF. The CDR3 DNA follows: TGTGCCAGCAGTGGTCAGGCGGGGATCAATCAGCCCCAGCATTTT.

The rearrangement uses TRBV9 and TRBJ2-1, with a weak D call TRBD2 (5 bases). Germline V gene sequence: CDR1 SGDLS, CDR2 YYNGEE. Trimming pared 1 base from V and 0 bases from J, leaving 8 bases between. The CDR3 spans 15 residues. The CDR3 coding sequence is TGTGCCAGCAGCGTAAGCGGACTCTCCTACAATGAGCAGTTCTTC. This codes for CASSVSGLSYNEQFF.

V gene TRBV9 combines with J gene TRBJ2-5; TRBD1 matches at 11 bases. The germline CDR1 and CDR2 sequences are SGDLS and YYNGEE. The CDR3 length is 14 residues. V lost 5 bases to trimming and J lost 4 bases; unmatched junction nucleotides: 4. The CDR3 protein is CASSAGTGGETQYF. CDR3 DNA sequence: TGTGCCAGCAGTGCCGGGACAGGGGGAGAGACCCAGTACTTC.

This chain uses TRBV7-7 with TRBJ2-2; D possibly matches TRBD1 or TRBD2 (5 bases each). The CDR3 totals 14 residues. The germline CDR1 and CDR2 sequences are SSHAT and FNYEAQ (reference sequence). This chain's CDR3 is CAINPGTTTGELFF. The CDR3 DNA reads TGTGCTATAAATCCCGGGACGACCACCGGGGAGCTGTTTTTT. The variable domain in full, with the rest retrieved from reference TRBV7-7 and TRBJ2-2, is GAGVSQSPRYKVTKRGQDVTLRCDPISSHATLYWYQQALGQGPEFLTYFNYEAQPDKSGLPSDRFSAERPEGSISTLTIQRTEQRDSAMYRCAINPGTTTGELFFGEGSRLTVL.

The V gene is TRBV5-1, the J gene TRBJ1-6, with D unclear. The CDR3 loop spans 15 amino acids. The germline V gene has CDR1 SGHRS and CDR2 YFSETQ. V gave up 2 bases and J gave up 7 bases, with 13 bases separating them. CDR3 in DNA: TGCGCCAGCAGCTTAGGCGTGTATAACAATTCACCCCTCCACTTT. Protein product: CASSLGVYNNSPLHF.

The rearrangement links TRBV7-9 to TRBJ2-2; 8 bases line up with TRBD1. V shed 2 bases, J shed 1 base, and the junction held 6 bases outside the gene matches. The V gene's germline CDR1 is SEHNR and CDR2 FQNEAQ (reference sequence). The CDR3 has 17 amino acids. CDR3 coding DNA: TGTGCCAGCAGCTTACCGTCAGGGGGCAGGAACACCGGGGAGCTGTTTTTT. Its translation: CASSLPSGGRNTGELFF.

This clone was counted between two and nine times. The rearrangement joins TRBV30 to TRBJ2-5, with 9 bases matching TRBD1. There are 13 residues in the CDR3. Germline V gives CDR1 GTSNPN, CDR2 SVGIG (reference sequence). Losses at the gene ends were 4 bases for V and 6 bases for J; bases not matched to a gene: 6. CDR3 bases: TGTGCCTGGAACCGGGACAGGGCAAAGACCCAGTACTTC. Encoded protein: CAWNRDRAKTQYF.

V usage is TRBV30 and J usage is TRBJ1-3; tentative D call: TRBD1 (5 bases). Between the trimmed V and J ends, which lost 8 bases and 0 bases, there was a span of 11 bases. Germline lookup yields CDR1 GTSNPN and CDR2 SVGIG (reference sequence). This CDR3 spans 13 amino acids. The CDR3, as DNA: TGTGCCCGCCAGACAGTCTCTGGAAACACCATATATTTT. Translated, it gives CARQTVSGNTIYF.

The chain employs TRBV5-4 and TRBJ1-2; D unresolved. The CDR3 length is 14 residues. The germline CDR1 and CDR2 sequences are SGHNT and YYREEE (reference sequence). V lost 0 bases, J lost 4 bases, and 10 bases lay in between. CDR3 amino acids: CASSLANRPYGYTF. In nucleotides, the CDR3 is TGTGCCAGCAGCTTGGCCAACCGGCCCTATGGCTACACCTTC.

Details on this clone: This sample includes further DNA sequences coding for the same CDR3. The rearrangement links TRBV5-4 to TRBJ2-6, with D hard to call. Germline values: CDR1 SGHNT, CDR2 YYREEE (reference sequence). Trimming stripped 4 bases from V and 2 bases from J, with 4 bases between. This CDR3 is built from 13 residues. The CDR3 DNA reads as TGTGCCAGCAGCCAAACTGGGGCCAACGTCCTGACTTTC. Protein product: CASSQTGANVLTF.

The chain uses TRBV6-6 and TRBJ2-5, with 13 bases that match TRBD2. CDR1 and CDR2 from the germline V gene are MNHNY and SVGAGI (reference sequence). The CDR3 spans 15 residues. V was clipped by 5 bases and J by 4 bases; unmatched bases: 4. The CDR3 spells CASSAGLAGRETQYF. In nucleotides, the CDR3 is TGTGCCAGCAGTGCGGGACTAGCGGGACGAGAGACCCAGTACTTC.

This chain connects TRBV11-2 to TRBJ2-7; maybe TRBD1 (5 bases). The CDR3 spans 14 residues. Germline V lookup: CDR1 SGHAT, CDR2 FQNNGV. The germline V and J ends were trimmed by 1 base and 5 bases, with 12 bases remaining between them. The CDR3 sequence is CASSLGSGKNEQYF. The CDR3 DNA follows: TGTGCCAGCAGCTTAGGTTCAGGGAAAAACGAGCAGTACTTC.

CDR3 DNA: TGTGCCTGGAGTGGACAAGAGGGGGAGACCCAGTACTTC. This sequence encodes CAWSGQEGETQYF. V and J are TRBV30 and TRBJ2-5; the D gene could be TRBD1 or TRBD2 (5 bases each). This CDR3 contains 13 residues. Germline V gives CDR1 GTSNPN, CDR2 SVGIG (reference sequence). Trimming shortened V by 1 base and J by 5 bases, and 11 bases separated the two germline ends.

The chain couples TRBV5-4 to TRBJ1-5; 11 bases map to TRBD1. Germline CDR1 SGHNT, CDR2 YYREEE (reference sequence). J was trimmed by 2 bases and V by 2 bases; bases with no gene match: 3. This CDR3 is 16 amino acids long. The CDR3 DNA reads as TGTGCCAGCAGCTTTGGGGGACAGGGGGGCAATCAGCCCCAGCATTTT. It yields the protein CASSFGGQGGNQPQHF.